This entry lists 30 T cell receptor beta chains sequenced from one sample in a study of brain T cells in children with intractable seizures. Sequenced by immunoSEQ multiplex PCR; TCRdb stores in-frame clones only, minus some. This sample has 65,000 to 85,000 clones; just over 90% occur once, and the top ten carry approximately 1.5%. This material consisted of peripheral blood, taken at surgery. The receptors were gathered from a boy in the first two years of life with tuberous sclerosis and intractable seizures.

The chain carries TRBV19 and TRBJ2-7; tentative D call: TRBD2 (5 bases). This CDR3 has 14 residues. Germline CDR1 is LNHDA and CDR2 is SQIVND (reference sequence). V lost 3 bases to trimming and J lost 0 bases, with 9 bases between them. CDR3 sequence: CASSIPGSSYEQYF. CDR3 nucleotide sequence: TGTGCCAGTAGTATCCCGGGGAGCTCCTACGAGCAGTACTTC.

The J gene is TRBJ1-5, the V gene TRBV18; D is perhaps TRBD1 (5 bases). Germline V gene data show CDR1 as KGHSH and CDR2 as LQKENI. Trimming took 5 bases from V and 3 from J, leaving 8 bases between them. The CDR3 extends over 13 amino acids. The DNA for the CDR3 is TGTGCCAGCTCAGGGGGGGACAATCAGCCCCAGCATTTT. As protein: CASSGGDNQPQHF.

The CDR3 DNA reads as TGTGCCAGCAGCTCTTTCAGGGACGGGTCCTACGAGCAGTACTTC. This codes for CASSSFRDGSYEQYF. The rearrangement joins TRBV7-8 to TRBJ2-7; D tentatively reads TRBD1 or TRBD2 (5 bases each). This CDR3 region has 15 residues. Trimming removed 4 bases from V and 1 base from J, with 14 bases in between. CDR1 is SGHVS, CDR2 FQNEAQ, per germline.

J is TRBJ1-1 and V is TRBV6-6; D call uncertain. Trimming cost V 4 bases and J 10 bases, with 7 bases left between them. CDR1 and CDR2 (germline): MNHNY, SVGAGI (reference sequence). This CDR3 has 10 residues. CDR3 in DNA: TGTGCCAGCAGTTCCCCCGGAGCTTTCTTT. It codes for CASSSPGAFF.

The rearrangement joins TRBV10-3 to TRBJ1-3; possibly TRBD1 for D (6 bases). V shed 3 bases and J shed 8 bases, with 20 bases lying between them. The CDR3 spans 16 residues. CDR1 ENHRY and CDR2 SYGVKD come from the germline V gene. The CDR3 reads CAISDPGFDKGDTIYF. CDR3 nucleotides: TGTGCCATCAGTGACCCGGGCTTCGATAAGGGGGACACCATATATTTT.

The gene calls are TRBV7-8 and TRBJ2-5; no definite D call. This CDR3 comprises 14 residues. Trimming removed 2 bases from V and 0 bases from J, with 7 bases in between. Germline CDR1 SGHVS, CDR2 FQNEAQ. CDR3 in amino acids: CASSLRQYQETQYF. The CDR3 DNA follows: TGTGCCAGCAGCTTACGGCAGTACCAAGAGACCCAGTACTTC.

The rearrangement links TRBV19 to TRBJ1-5; no reliable D call. The V gene lost 5 bases and the J gene lost 2 bases, with 10 bases spanning the gap. This CDR3 region has 14 residues. CDR1 and CDR2 from the germline V gene are LNHDA and SQIVND (reference sequence). The CDR3 sequence is CASSVIHGNQPQHF. CDR3 coding DNA: TGTGCCAGTAGTGTAATTCACGGCAATCAGCCCCAGCATTTT. Complete variable domain (other parts from reference TRBV19 and TRBJ1-5): DGGITQSPKYLFRKEGQNVTLSCEQNLNHDAMYWYRQDPGQGLRLIYYSQIVNDFQKGDIAEGYSVSREKKESFPLTVTSAQKNPTAFYLCASSVIHGNQPQHFGDGTRLSIL.

The chain links TRBV5-1 to TRBJ2-3; D possibly corresponds to TRBD2 (6 bases). V lost 0 bases and J lost 2, with 7 bases in between. Germline CDR1 is SGHRS and CDR2 is YFSETQ. The CDR3 extends over 14 amino acids. The CDR3 DNA reads as TGCGCCAGCAGCTTGGGGGGGGTCACAGATACGCAGTATTTT. This sequence encodes CASSLGGVTDTQYF.

The V and J genes are TRBV14 and TRBJ1-1; 11 nucleotides agree with TRBD1. Per the germline V gene, CDR1 is SGHDN and CDR2 is FVKESK. V was pared by 3 bases and J by 5 bases, with 8 bases of the junction left unmatched. The CDR3 contains 16 residues. CDR3 amino acids: CASSHDGQGARTEAFF. The CDR3 region has the DNA TGTGCCAGCAGCCATGACGGACAGGGGGCCAGGACTGAAGCTTTCTTT. Full variable domain (rest looked up from reference TRBV14 and TRBJ1-1): EAGVTQFPSHSVIEKGQTVTLRCDPISGHDNLYWYRRVMGKEIKFLLHFVKESKQDESGMPNNRFLAERTGGTYSTLKVQPAELEDSGVYFCASSHDGQGARTEAFFGQGTRLTVV.

The CDR3: CASSAYAAGGDTQYF. Written as DNA, the CDR3 is TGTGCCAGCAGCGCCTACGCCGCGGGGGGAGATACGCAGTATTTT. The chain couples TRBV7-9 to TRBJ2-3, with 8 bases fitting TRBD2. Germline CDR1 and CDR2: SEHNR and FQNEAQ (reference sequence). The junction had 9 bases not matched to a gene; V was cut back by 5 bases and J by 5 bases. The CDR3 covers 15 residues. Combining the CDR3 with reference TRBV7-9 and TRBJ2-3 gives the whole variable domain DTGVSQNPRHKITKRGQNVTFRCDPISEHNRLYWYRQTLGQGPEFLTYFQNEAQLEKSRLLSDRFSAERPKGSFSTLEIQRTEQGDSAMYLCASSAYAAGGDTQYFGPGTRLTVL.

The chain carries TRBV19 and TRBJ1-5, with 9 positions matching TRBD1. The germline CDR1 and CDR2 sequences are LNHDA and SQIVND (reference sequence). CDR3 length equals 16 residues. Trimming cost V 3 bases and J 4 bases; bases outside gene matches: 7. The CDR3 loop is CASSISGTGRNQPQHF. For the CDR3, the DNA is TGTGCCAGTAGTATTAGCGGGACAGGGCGAAATCAGCCCCAGCATTTT.

The chain combines TRBV30 with TRBJ1-1, with unresolved D. The germline gives CDR1 GTSNPN, CDR2 SVGIG (reference sequence). The CDR3 has 13 residues. Trimming cost V 0 bases and J 6 bases, with 11 bases left between them. The CDR3 loop is CAWSVESWSEAFF. The CDR3 nucleotides are TGTGCCTGGAGTGTAGAGAGTTGGTCTGAAGCTTTCTTT. The entire variable domain, with the rest obtained from reference TRBV30 and TRBJ1-1, is as follows: SQTIHQWPATLVQPVGSPLSLECTVEGTSNPNLYWYRQAAGRGLQLLFYSVGIGQISSEVPQNLSASRPQDRQFILSSKKLLLSDSGFYLCAWSVESWSEAFFGQGTRLTVV.

V and J are TRBV20-1 and TRBJ1-1; the match to TRBD1 covers 7 bases. After removal of 6 bases from V and 4 bases from J, the junction contained 2 bases not matched to a gene. This CDR3 contains 11 residues. Germline loops: CDR1 DFQATT, CDR2 SNEGSKA (reference sequence). The CDR3 DNA follows: TGCAGTGCCCAGGGGGGCACTGAAGCTTTCTTT. Protein product: CSAQGGTEAFF.

V is TRBV5-1 and J is TRBJ2-1, with D perhaps matching TRBD1 (5 bases). The CDR3 totals 16 residues. Trimming removed 4 bases from V and 1 base from J, with 15 bases in between. In germline, CDR1 is SGHRS, CDR2 YFSETQ. The CDR3 DNA reads as TGCGCCAGCAGCCTCCGGACAATGTTGTCCTACAATGAGCAGTTCTTC. It yields the protein CASSLRTMLSYNEQFF.

This clone was recorded once. This chain uses TRBV28 with TRBJ2-1, with 9 bases that match TRBD2. V lost 6 bases, J lost 4 bases, and 4 bases stayed unmatched. Germline CDR1 MDHEN, CDR2 SYDVKM. This CDR3 comprises 14 residues. The CDR3 bases are TGTGCCAGCAGGGATCTAGCGGGGTACAATGAGCAGTTCTTC. Encoded protein: CASRDLAGYNEQFF. The full variable domain, in which reference TRBV28 and TRBJ2-1 provide the parts outside the CDR3, is DVKVTQSSRYLVKRTGEKVFLECVQDMDHENMFWYRQDPGLGLRLIYFSYDVKMKEKGDIPEGYSVSREKKERFSLILESASTNQTSMYLCASRDLAGYNEQFFGPGTRLTVL.

The chain combines TRBV7-8 with TRBJ2-2; D might be TRBD1 (6 bases). Germline-derived CDR1 and CDR2 are SGHVS and FQNEAQ. V lost 4 bases and J lost 6, with 12 bases in between. The CDR3 spans 14 residues. CDR3 nucleotides: TGTGCCAGCAGCTCGAACAGGGTGGCCGGGGAGCTGTTTTTT. Translating gives CASSSNRVAGELFF.

The rearrangement uses TRBV6-1 and TRBJ2-3; possibly TRBD1 for D (6 bases). The CDR3 spans 15 residues. V was clipped by 0 bases and J by 1 base, with 8 bases between them. The germline V gene has CDR1 MNHNS and CDR2 SASEGT. In DNA, the CDR3 is TGTGCCAGCAGTGAAGCGCACAGGGGCACAGATACGCAGTATTTT. This encodes CASSEAHRGTDTQYF.

The J gene is TRBJ2-5, the V gene TRBV18, with D perhaps assigned TRBD1 or TRBD2 (5 bases each). The CDR3 consists of 16 residues. Germline V gene lookup returns CDR1 KGHSH and CDR2 LQKENI. Trimming removed 3 bases at V and 5 bases at J, with 19 bases between. This chain's CDR3 is CASSPPDRSWGETQYF. The CDR3 nucleotides read TGTGCCAGCTCACCTCCGGACCGAAGTTGGGGGGAGACCCAGTACTTC.

This clone has a handful of counts. The chain combines TRBV2 with TRBJ2-5, with unresolved D. CDR3 size: 14 residues. Per germline, CDR1 SNHLY and CDR2 FYNNEI. Deletions cut 2 bases from V and 2 bases from J, with 9 bases between. The CDR3 loop is CASSEWVRQETQYF. In nucleotides, the CDR3 is TGTGCCAGCAGTGAATGGGTCCGACAAGAGACCCAGTACTTC.

This sequence joins TRBV11-2 and TRBJ1-5, with D possibly being TRBD1 (6 bases). Per germline, CDR1 SGHAT and CDR2 FQNNGV. There are 13 residues in the CDR3. V lost 0 bases to trimming and J lost 8 bases, with 8 bases between them. Here the CDR3 reads CASSLDRGEPQHF. Written as DNA, the CDR3 is TGTGCCAGCAGCTTAGACAGGGGAGAGCCCCAGCATTTT.

The CDR3 is CASSPALGLTYEQYF. The CDR3 DNA reads as TGTGCCAGCAGCCCCGCTCTCGGGCTAACCTACGAGCAGTACTTC. The chain couples TRBV7-6 to TRBJ2-7; no firm D call. The CDR3 has 15 amino acids. With 5 bases removed from V and 2 bases from J, the gap between germline ends came to 16 bases. Germline values: CDR1 SGHVS, CDR2 FNYEAQ.

The chain couples TRBV24-1 to TRBJ2-3; TRBD1 is a possible D gene (6 bases). The V and J ends lost 3 bases and 0 bases respectively, with 9 bases between them. Germline CDR1 KGHDR, CDR2 SFDVKD. CDR3 length equals 15 residues. CDR3 DNA sequence: TGTGCCACCAGTGATGGGGGCTTCAGCACAGATACGCAGTATTTT. Translated, it gives CATSDGGFSTDTQYF.

In its sample, this clone was seen once. This sequence joins TRBV3-1 (or the pseudogene TRBV3-2) and TRBJ2-2; 7 bases line up with TRBD1. CDR3 length equals 16 residues. Germline-derived CDR1 and CDR2 are LGHDT and YNNKEL (reference sequence). V lost 3 bases to trimming and J lost 6 bases; unmatched junction nucleotides: 10. CDR3 sequence: CASSQGYRGGAGELFF. The CDR3 nucleotides are TGTGCCAGCAGCCAGGGGTACAGGGGTGGGGCCGGGGAGCTGTTTTTT.

The gene calls are TRBV6-4 and TRBJ2-1; 9 bases are a match to TRBD2. The CDR3 spans 15 residues. V shed 0 bases, J shed 12 bases, and the junction held 9 bases outside the gene matches. In germline, CDR1 is MRHNA, CDR2 SNTAGT. This chain's CDR3 is CASSDSSSGAPGQFF. CDR3 bases: TGTGCCAGCAGTGACTCGTCTAGCGGGGCCCCGGGGCAGTTCTTC.

V and J are TRBV27 and TRBJ2-4; TRBD1 is a possible D gene (6 bases). Germline lookup yields CDR1 MNHEY and CDR2 SMNVEV (reference sequence). The germline V and J ends were trimmed by 3 bases and 0 bases, with 12 bases remaining between them. The CDR3 consists of 16 residues. CDR3 nucleotide sequence: TGTGCCAGCAGTTTTACAGGGTTTTTAGCCAAAAACATTCAGTACTTC. Its translation is CASSFTGFLAKNIQYF.

The chain joins TRBV4-1 to TRBJ1-2, with D possibly matching TRBD1 (5 bases). The CDR3 consists of 16 residues. Germline V CDR1 and CDR2: MGHRA, YSYEKL. Trimming took off 0 bases at V and 3 bases at J, with 14 bases between the two ends. The DNA for the CDR3 is TGCGCCAGCAGCCAAGAGCTAACAGGACCTTACTATGGCTACACCTTC. Protein: CASSQELTGPYYGYTF.

This rearrangement joins TRBV29-1 to TRBJ1-1, with TRBD1 matching 7 bases. CDR1 and CDR2 (germline): SQVTM, ANQGSEA. Germline trimming cut 6 bases from V and 5 bases from J; bases unmatched to any gene: 6. The CDR3 covers 12 residues. CDR3 sequence reads: CSVTGPATEAFF. CDR3 sequence (DNA): TGCAGCGTGACAGGGCCGGCGACTGAAGCTTTCTTT.

The chain links TRBV9 to TRBJ2-1; 13 positions agree with TRBD2. This CDR3 is 20 amino acids long. With V trimmed by 0 bases and J by 2 bases, 11 bases remained unmatched. In germline, CDR1 is SGDLS, CDR2 YYNGEE. The chain's CDR3 is CASSVGPGTSGIPPYNEQFF. The CDR3 DNA reads TGTGCCAGCAGCGTAGGGCCTGGGACTAGCGGGATTCCCCCCTACAATGAGCAGTTCTTC.

This rearrangement joins TRBV5-1 to TRBJ2-7, with D possibly called TRBD1 or TRBD2 (5 bases each). Trimming cost V 8 bases and J 0 bases, with 12 bases left between them. The CDR3 extends over 13 amino acids. In germline, CDR1 is SGHRS, CDR2 YFSETQ. The CDR3 bases are TGCGCCAGTCAAGGGACGGCCTCCTACGAGCAGTACTTC. Translation gives CASQGTASYEQYF.

A remark on this clone: At one of its ends the junction is not consistent with the germline gene, which may arise from a read error. This chain links TRBV7-7 with TRBJ2-3, with D possibly matching TRBD2 (5 bases). The CDR3 has 15 residues. Germline-derived CDR1 and CDR2 are SSHAT and FNYEAQ (reference sequence). CDR3 region: CASSLDRTDTDTQYF. CDR3 nucleotide sequence: TGTGCTAGCAGCTTGGATCGGACTGACACAGATACGCAGTATTTT.